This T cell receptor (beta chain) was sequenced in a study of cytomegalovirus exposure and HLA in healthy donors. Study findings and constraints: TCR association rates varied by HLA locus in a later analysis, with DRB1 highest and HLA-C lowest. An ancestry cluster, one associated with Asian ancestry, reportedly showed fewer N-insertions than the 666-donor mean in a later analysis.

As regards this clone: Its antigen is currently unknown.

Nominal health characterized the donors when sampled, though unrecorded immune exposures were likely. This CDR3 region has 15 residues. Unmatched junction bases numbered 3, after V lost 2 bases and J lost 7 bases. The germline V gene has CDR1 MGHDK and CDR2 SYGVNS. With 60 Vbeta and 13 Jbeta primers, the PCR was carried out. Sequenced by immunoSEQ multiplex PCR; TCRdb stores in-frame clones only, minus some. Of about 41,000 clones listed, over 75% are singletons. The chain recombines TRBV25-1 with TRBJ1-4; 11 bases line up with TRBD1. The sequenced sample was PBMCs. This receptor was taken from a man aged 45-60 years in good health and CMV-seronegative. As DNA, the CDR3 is TGTGCCAGCAGTGAAATTGGACAGGGGGCTGAAAAACTGTTTTTT. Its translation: CASSEIGQGAEKLFF.